These T cell receptor beta chains were read from a single sample in a study of cytomegalovirus exposure and HLA in healthy donors. Only in-frame clones appear in the TCRdb table, and some are missing; sequencing was by immunoSEQ multiplex PCR. The sample has approximately 110,000 clones; roughly 70% are singletons. The sample comprised PBMCs. These receptors originate from a man aged 25-45 years in good health and CMV-seropositive. Each CDR3 is given without its conserved first and last residue. Each record gives: D gene, V gene, CDR3 protein. D genes are given only for firm matches.

.,TRBV4-1,ASSQLVLLSYEQY
TRBD1,TRBV18,ASSRNPGTGDISNQPQH
.,TRBV11-2,ASSLASVGGDYGYT
.,TRBV11-2,ASYFRGDLTYNEQF
.,TRBV5-1,ASSSSYQGGYGYT
TRBD2,TRBV7-9,ASSLVAGAGQETQY
TRBD1,TRBV25-1,ATSSSDRGVFGYT
TRBD1,TRBV19,ASSADRAMQTQY
TRBD1,TRBV5-1,ASSPGQGPTT
.,TRBV5-4,ASSFRGSGTDTQY
.,TRBV9,ASSPMTGETPPSYEQY
TRBD1,TRBV5-1,ASSSTGSGETQY
TRBD1,TRBV5-1,ASSPGQGWETQY
.,TRBV27,ASSQQFSSGNTIY
.,TRBV7-9,ASSLEHSTDTQY
.,TRBV19,ASRPWTKWPQH
.,TRBV10-1,ASSESLMETQY
.,TRBV7-3,ASSLAGMNTEAF
.,TRBV12-5,ASGLVRGGTEAF
.,TRBV5-1,ASSLFTGGTGELF